This is a list of T cell receptor beta chains from one sample in a study of CD8+ T cells in alopecia areata. Generated by immunoSEQ multiplex PCR, the TCRdb table keeps only in-frame clones and is missing some. The sample lists under 15,000 clones, around three fifths occurring once. The sample consisted of skin. The receptors here all came from a human donor with alopecia areata. Each CDR3 is given with its conserved first and last residue. A D gene is named only where the DNA matches it firmly. Clone size is given for some rows only: seen once, a few or many times, or a class if the clone is expanded.

j_call: TRBJ1-4; v_call: TRBV6-4; d_call: TRBD1; clone_size: NA; cdr3_nt: TGTGCCAGCAGTGACCCCGACAGGGGTTGGGCAACTAATGAAAAACTGTTTTTT; cdr3_aa: CASSDPDRGWATNEKLFF
j_call: TRBJ1-1; v_call: TRBV6-5; d_call: NA; clone_size: NA; cdr3_nt: TGTGCCAGCAGTTTCGACACATTGAACACTGAAGCTTTCTTT; cdr3_aa: CASSFDTLNTEAFF
j_call: TRBJ2-1; v_call: TRBV7-8; d_call: TRBD2; clone_size: NA; cdr3_nt: TGTGCCAGCAGCTTCGTGACGGGAGGGTTGGGTAATGAGCAGTTCTTC; cdr3_aa: CASSFVTGGLGNEQFF
j_call: TRBJ2-3; v_call: TRBV10-1; d_call: NA; clone_size: NA; cdr3_nt: TGCGCCAGCAGCAAGGGGGGGCCGAGCACAGATACGCAGTATTTT; cdr3_aa: CASSKGGPSTDTQYF
j_call: TRBJ2-2; v_call: TRBV4-2; d_call: NA; clone_size: NA; cdr3_nt: TGTGCCAGCAGCCACCTTCGCCCGAACACCGGGGAGCTGTTTTTT; cdr3_aa: CASSHLRPNTGELFF
j_call: TRBJ2-1; v_call: TRBV4-2; d_call: TRBD1; clone_size: NA; cdr3_nt: TGTGCCAGCAGCCAGGCCCCGGGACAGATATACAATGAGCAGTTCTTC; cdr3_aa: CASSQAPGQIYNEQFF
j_call: TRBJ1-2; v_call: TRBV6-6; d_call: TRBD1; clone_size: NA; cdr3_nt: TGTGCCAGCAGTTCCCAGGGGGCCCGTAACTATGGCTACACCTTC; cdr3_aa: CASSSQGARNYGYTF
j_call: TRBJ2-7; v_call: TRBV7-3; d_call: NA; clone_size: few; cdr3_nt: TGTGCCAGCAGCCCCCGACGGGACTCCTACGAGCAGTACTTC; cdr3_aa: CASSPRRDSYEQYF
j_call: TRBJ1-1; v_call: TRBV4-3; d_call: NA; clone_size: NA; cdr3_nt: TGCGCCAGCAGCCAAGCTAAGACGTCCACTGAAGCTTTCTTT; cdr3_aa: CASSQAKTSTEAFF
j_call: TRBJ1-2; v_call: TRBV4-3; d_call: NA; clone_size: NA; cdr3_nt: TGCGCCAGCAGCCAAGTTCTACTTTCCGTCCGATATGGCTACACCTTC; cdr3_aa: CASSQVLLSVRYGYTF
j_call: TRBJ1-1; v_call: TRBV6-6; d_call: NA; clone_size: NA; cdr3_nt: TGTGCCAGCACCAAGAACACTGAAGCTTTCTTT; cdr3_aa: CASTKNTEAFF
j_call: TRBJ2-1; v_call: TRBV6-6; d_call: TRBD2; clone_size: NA; cdr3_nt: TGTGCCAGCAGTCTAACTAGCGGACTCTACAATGAGCAGTTCTTC; cdr3_aa: CASSLTSGLYNEQFF
j_call: TRBJ2-5; v_call: TRBV7-8; d_call: NA; clone_size: NA; cdr3_nt: TGTGCCAGCAGCCTTGCCTATGGGGGGCGAAGGGAGACCCAGTACTTC; cdr3_aa: CASSLAYGGRRETQYF
j_call: TRBJ2-1; v_call: TRBV28; d_call: NA; clone_size: NA; cdr3_nt: TGTGCCAGCATTACCGGGACTCCTAGCTACAATGAGCAGTTCTTC; cdr3_aa: CASITGTPSYNEQFF
j_call: TRBJ2-4; v_call: TRBV11-2; d_call: NA; clone_size: NA; cdr3_nt: TGTGCCAGCAGCTTATCTTATACCCCGGCAGGTATAGCCAAAAACATTCAGTACTTC; cdr3_aa: CASSLSYTPAGIAKNIQYF
j_call: TRBJ2-6; v_call: TRBV27; d_call: NA; clone_size: NA; cdr3_nt: TGTGCCAGCAGTTTATCTGGGGCCAACGTCCTGACTTTC; cdr3_aa: CASSLSGANVLTF
j_call: TRBJ2-2; v_call: TRBV5-1; d_call: TRBD1; clone_size: NA; cdr3_nt: TGCGCCAGCAGCTCGACAGGGGCCGGGGAGCTGTTTTTT; cdr3_aa: CASSSTGAGELFF
j_call: TRBJ2-5; v_call: TRBV2; d_call: NA; clone_size: NA; cdr3_nt: TGTGCCAGCAGTCCTTACCGCGAGACCCAGTACTTC; cdr3_aa: CASSPYRETQYF
j_call: TRBJ2-1; v_call: TRBV7-3; d_call: NA; clone_size: few; cdr3_nt: TGTGCCAGCAGCTTAAGCTCCAGTAACAATGAGCAGTTCTTC; cdr3_aa: CASSLSSSNNEQFF
j_call: TRBJ2-3; v_call: TRBV5-4; d_call: TRBD2; clone_size: NA; cdr3_nt: TGTGCCAGCAGCACAACTAGCGGGAGGACGCAGTATTTT; cdr3_aa: CASSTTSGRTQYF
j_call: TRBJ2-7; v_call: TRBV18; d_call: NA; clone_size: NA; cdr3_nt: TGTGCCAGCTCACTTACCGGGTCGTCGAACTACGAGCAGTACTTC; cdr3_aa: CASSLTGSSNYEQYF
j_call: TRBJ2-1; v_call: TRBV19; d_call: TRBD1; clone_size: NA; cdr3_nt: TGTGCCAGTAGCCGGGACAGCATGAATGAGCAGTTCTTC; cdr3_aa: CASSRDSMNEQFF
j_call: TRBJ2-2; v_call: TRBV6-6; d_call: NA; clone_size: NA; cdr3_nt: TGTGCCAGCAATAGCTTCGGGACATACACCGGGGAGCTGTTTTTT; cdr3_aa: CASNSFGTYTGELFF
j_call: TRBJ2-7; v_call: TRBV6-6; d_call: NA; clone_size: NA; cdr3_nt: TGTGCCAGCAGTACACACCTAGGTTTTTCCGACGAGCAGTACTTC; cdr3_aa: CASSTHLGFSDEQYF
j_call: TRBJ2-7; v_call: TRBV10-1; d_call: NA; clone_size: NA; cdr3_nt: TGCGCCAGCAGTGAGGGCAGGGGAAGCTCCTACGAGCAGTACTTC; cdr3_aa: CASSEGRGSSYEQYF
j_call: TRBJ2-5; v_call: TRBV11-3; d_call: NA; clone_size: NA; cdr3_nt: TGTGCCAGCAGCTTATTTACGGGCCAAGAGACCCAGTACTTC; cdr3_aa: CASSLFTGQETQYF
j_call: TRBJ2-7; v_call: TRBV28; d_call: NA; clone_size: once; cdr3_nt: TGTGCCAGCAGTTTCCCGGGTGGCTACGAGCAGTACTTC; cdr3_aa: CASSFPGGYEQYF
j_call: TRBJ2-5; v_call: TRBV7-2; d_call: NA; clone_size: few; cdr3_nt: TGTGCCAGCAGCTTAGACTCAGAGACCCAGTACTTC; cdr3_aa: CASSLDSETQYF
j_call: TRBJ2-7; v_call: TRBV7-2; d_call: NA; clone_size: once; cdr3_nt: TGTGCCAGCAGCTTTTCCAACTCCTACGAGCAGTACTTC; cdr3_aa: CASSFSNSYEQYF
j_call: TRBJ1-1; v_call: TRBV7-6; d_call: NA; clone_size: few; cdr3_nt: TGTGCCAGCAGCTTATTCACAGAGAACACTGAAGCTTTCTTT; cdr3_aa: CASSLFTENTEAFF
j_call: TRBJ1-4; v_call: TRBV6-1; d_call: NA; clone_size: NA; cdr3_nt: TGTGCCAGTAGCGGACATTTTAATGAAAAACTGTTTTTT; cdr3_aa: CASSGHFNEKLFF
j_call: TRBJ2-1; v_call: TRBV7-3; d_call: NA; clone_size: NA; cdr3_nt: TGTGCCAGCAGCTTAACGGAGTTCAATGAGCAGTTCTTC; cdr3_aa: CASSLTEFNEQFF
j_call: TRBJ2-1; v_call: TRBV7-2; d_call: TRBD1; clone_size: few; cdr3_nt: TGTGCCAGCAGCATGGACAGGGGTTCCTACAATGAGCAGTTCTTC; cdr3_aa: CASSMDRGSYNEQFF
j_call: TRBJ1-2; v_call: TRBV29-1; d_call: NA; clone_size: once; cdr3_nt: TGCAGCGTTGAAGACGGGGCAGTAACCGCTAACTATGGCTACACCTTC; cdr3_aa: CSVEDGAVTANYGYTF
j_call: TRBJ2-2; v_call: TRBV11-3; d_call: TRBD1; clone_size: NA; cdr3_nt: TGTGCCAGCAGCTCAGCTCGGACAGGGAGCCGGGAGCTGTTTTTT; cdr3_aa: CASSSARTGSRELFF
j_call: TRBJ1-1; v_call: TRBV19; d_call: NA; clone_size: few; cdr3_nt: TGTGCCAGTAGTCGGACAGTAAGCACTGAAGCTTTCTTT; cdr3_aa: CASSRTVSTEAFF
j_call: TRBJ1-5; v_call: TRBV10-2; d_call: NA; clone_size: few; cdr3_nt: TGCGCCACGGTTGGACAGTACAATCAGCCCCAGCATTTT; cdr3_aa: CATVGQYNQPQHF
j_call: TRBJ2-7; v_call: TRBV18; d_call: TRBD2; clone_size: NA; cdr3_nt: TGTGCCAGCTCCAAAAACGGGGCTAGCGGCAGGAGCTCCTACGAGCAGTACTTC; cdr3_aa: CASSKNGASGRSSYEQYF
j_call: TRBJ2-5; v_call: TRBV28; d_call: NA; clone_size: NA; cdr3_nt: TGTGCCAGCAGTTTAGGGTCGACAGGTCAAGAGACCCAGTACTTC; cdr3_aa: CASSLGSTGQETQYF
j_call: TRBJ2-1; v_call: TRBV29-1; d_call: TRBD2; clone_size: NA; cdr3_nt: TGCACCACTCCCGTAGCGGGAGATGGGGATGAGCAGTTCTTC; cdr3_aa: CTTPVAGDGDEQFF
j_call: TRBJ2-3; v_call: TRBV6-1; d_call: NA; clone_size: NA; cdr3_nt: TGTGCCAGCAGTGAATCGGCAGACTACACAGATACGCAGTATTTT; cdr3_aa: CASSESADYTDTQYF
j_call: TRBJ1-2; v_call: TRBV15; d_call: TRBD1; clone_size: NA; cdr3_nt: TGTGCCACCAGCAGAGGTGGACAGGGCGGTGGCTACACCTTC; cdr3_aa: CATSRGGQGGGYTF
j_call: TRBJ2-5; v_call: TRBV7-6; d_call: NA; clone_size: once; cdr3_nt: TGTGCCAGCAGCCCGGCCCAGGGGCTAGTCCAAGAGACCCAGTACTTC; cdr3_aa: CASSPAQGLVQETQYF
j_call: TRBJ2-7; v_call: TRBV7-9; d_call: NA; clone_size: NA; cdr3_nt: TGTGCCAGCAGCTTGGACCCTAGGTCCTACGAGCAGTACTTC; cdr3_aa: CASSLDPRSYEQYF
j_call: TRBJ2-3; v_call: TRBV5-4; d_call: TRBD2; clone_size: NA; cdr3_nt: TGTGCCAGCAGCTTAGCGGGAGAGGGAGATACGCAGTATTTT; cdr3_aa: CASSLAGEGDTQYF
j_call: TRBJ2-3; v_call: TRBV15; d_call: TRBD2; clone_size: NA; cdr3_nt: TGTGCCACCAGCAGGGGACTAGCGGGAGAGTCGCAGTATTTT; cdr3_aa: CATSRGLAGESQYF
j_call: TRBJ2-3; v_call: TRBV6-7; d_call: NA; clone_size: few; cdr3_nt: TGTGCCAGCAGCCTCAGAGGCGGTAGCACAGATACGCAGTATTTT; cdr3_aa: CASSLRGGSTDTQYF
j_call: TRBJ2-7; v_call: TRBV10-3; d_call: NA; clone_size: NA; cdr3_nt: TGTGCCATCAGACCCGGGGCGGGTGGCTACGAGCAGTACTTC; cdr3_aa: CAIRPGAGGYEQYF
j_call: TRBJ1-4; v_call: TRBV14; d_call: TRBD1; clone_size: NA; cdr3_nt: TGTGCCAGCAGCCAAGGGGGCCCAGGGGGCTTAGGAGTGCGGAATGAAAAACTGTTTTTT; cdr3_aa: CASSQGGPGGLGVRNEKLFF
j_call: TRBJ2-7; v_call: TRBV28; d_call: NA; clone_size: NA; cdr3_nt: TGTGCCAGCAGTTTTCATGGGGGTACCTACGAGCAGTACTTC; cdr3_aa: CASSFHGGTYEQYF
j_call: TRBJ2-7; v_call: TRBV7-6; d_call: NA; clone_size: once; cdr3_nt: TGTGCCAGCAGCTTAGCGGTCGTCCACGAGCAGTACTTC; cdr3_aa: CASSLAVVHEQYF
j_call: TRBJ2-1; v_call: TRBV7-6; d_call: NA; clone_size: few; cdr3_nt: TGTGCCAGCAGCTTAGCGATCACTAGTAAATACGATCCGCTGAATGAGCAGTTCTTC; cdr3_aa: CASSLAITSKYDPLNEQFF
j_call: TRBJ2-3; v_call: TRBV5-1; d_call: TRBD2; clone_size: NA; cdr3_nt: TGCGCCAGCAGCTTTCTAGCGGGAACAGATACGCAGTATTTT; cdr3_aa: CASSFLAGTDTQYF
j_call: TRBJ2-7; v_call: TRBV7-9; d_call: NA; clone_size: once; cdr3_nt: TGTGCCAGCAGCTTAGGGAGTATTTCCTACGAGCAGTACTTC; cdr3_aa: CASSLGSISYEQYF